One sample yielded the 32 T cell receptor beta chains listed below, sequenced in a study of blood T cell repertoires in COVID-19. The assay was immunoSEQ multiplex PCR, and TCRdb's table has in-frame clones only and misses some. The sample comprises over 120,000 clones, approximately 83% of which are singletons, and over 2.5% rests with the top ten. The sample taken for sequencing was peripheral blood. These receptor sequences come from an elderly woman with acute or convalescent COVID-19.

The CDR3 nucleotides are TGTGCCAGCAGCCTCAACAGGGGAACCGGGGAGCTGTTTTTT. It translates to CASSLNRGTGELFF. J is TRBJ2-2 and V is TRBV7-6, with 7 bases matching TRBD1. Trimming took 5 bases from V and 5 from J; bases not matched to a gene: 5. This CDR3 comprises 14 residues. Per the germline V gene, CDR1 is SGHVS and CDR2 is FNYEAQ.

The gene calls are TRBV19 and TRBJ1-2; D is ambiguous. The CDR3 contains 13 residues. Per germline, CDR1 LNHDA and CDR2 SQIVND (reference sequence). V was cut by 5 bases and J by 8 bases, with 15 bases left in between. The CDR3 region is CASSSGTRRGYTF. CDR3 nucleotides: TGTGCCAGTAGTTCGGGAACCCGACGGGGCTACACCTTC.

This sequence joins TRBV7-9 and TRBJ2-2, with D tentatively TRBD1 (5 bases). CDR1 is SEHNR and CDR2 is FQNEAQ in the germline V gene (reference sequence). This CDR3 contains 15 residues. V gave up 1 base and J gave up 4 bases, with 10 bases separating them. Here the CDR3 reads CASSLVTEPTGELFF. In DNA form, the CDR3 reads TGTGCCAGCAGCTTAGTGACAGAACCCACCGGGGAGCTGTTTTTT.

The chain recombines TRBV29-1 with TRBJ1-1; maybe TRBD1 (6 bases). V dropped 4 bases and J dropped 3 bases, with 15 bases sitting between them. The germline V gene encodes CDR1 SQVTM and CDR2 ANQGSEA. The CDR3 totals 14 residues. The CDR3 region has the DNA TGCAGCGTTGGACGAAGGGGGGGGCACACTGAAGCTTTCTTT. Its protein product is CSVGRRGGHTEAFF.

Ten or more counts support this clone. The chain links TRBV7-2 to TRBJ2-2; D ambiguous. Trimming cost V 1 base and J 2 bases, with 8 bases left between them. Germline V CDR1 and CDR2: SGHTA, FQGNSA. This CDR3 is built from 15 residues. In DNA, the CDR3 is TGTGCCAGCAGCTTAGTTCTCACAAACACCGGGGAGCTGTTTTTT. As protein: CASSLVLTNTGELFF.

The J gene is TRBJ1-5, the V gene TRBV19; D might be TRBD1 (5 bases). Germline V gives CDR1 LNHDA, CDR2 SQIVND (reference sequence). Deletions cut 6 bases from V and 0 bases from J, with 12 bases between. The CDR3 contains 15 residues. The CDR3 spells CASRVQGYSNQPQHF. For the CDR3, the DNA is TGTGCCAGTAGGGTGCAGGGATATAGCAATCAGCCCCAGCATTTT.

This chain links TRBV5-3 with TRBJ1-1, with D possibly TRBD1 on 6 matching bases. TRBV5-3 is an ORF for which the function is uncertain. The CDR3 spans 14 residues. V lost 4 bases and J 2 bases, leaving 12 bases between the germline ends. CDR3 bases: TGTGCCAGAAGCCAGGACAGACCTAACACTGAAGCTTTCTTT. It translates to CARSQDRPNTEAFF.

V is TRBV9 and J is TRBJ2-3; possibly TRBD1 for D (6 bases). CDR1 SGDLS and CDR2 YYNGEE come from the germline V gene. This CDR3 contains 18 residues. The germline V and J ends were trimmed by 3 bases and 0 bases, with 20 bases remaining between them. The CDR3 DNA sequence: TGTGCCAGCAGCGCGCATAGGGGACAATCGCCTAGCACAGATACGCAGTATTTT. Protein sequence: CASSAHRGQSPSTDTQYF.

CDR3 bases: TGTGCCAGCAGCCTGGACAGGGCGGTTGGCTACACCTTC. It yields the protein CASSLDRAVGYTF. The chain has TRBV28 and TRBJ1-2, with 8 bases lining up with TRBD1. Trimming at V came to 6 bases and at J to 7 bases, leaving 7 bases not matched to a gene. Looked up from germline, CDR1 is MDHEN and CDR2 is SYDVKM. The CDR3 spans 13 residues.

CDR3 nucleotide sequence: TGCGCCAGCAGCTTTCGGGGGGTCCCAGGGCAGTTCTTC. It is translated as CASSFRGVPGQFF. The rearrangement joins TRBV5-1 to TRBJ2-1, with 7 bases that match TRBD2. The CDR3 is 13 residues long. V trimming: 2 bases; J trimming: 12 bases; junction bases outside the gene matches: 8. Germline CDR1 is SGHRS and CDR2 is YFSETQ.

The chain employs TRBV30 and TRBJ1-6, with a possible D match to TRBD1 (5 bases). Germline CDR1 and CDR2: GTSNPN and SVGIG (reference sequence). The CDR3 has 13 amino acids. The V and J ends lost 5 bases and 7 bases respectively, with 12 bases between them. The CDR3 region has the DNA TGTGCCTGGTTGGGGACTCAGAATTCACCCCTCCACTTT. Translated: CAWLGTQNSPLHF.

The chain is built from TRBV4-2 and TRBJ1-6; no reliable D call. Looked up from germline, CDR1 is LGHNA and CDR2 is YNFKEQ. Trimming removed 0 bases at V and 10 bases at J, with 16 bases between. The CDR3 has 16 residues. The CDR3 nucleotides read TGTGCCAGCAGCCAAGATACGTTGCGAACCAACTCACCCCTCCACTTT. Protein sequence: CASSQDTLRTNSPLHF.

The J gene is TRBJ1-4, the V gene TRBV5-1, with 8 nucleotides matching TRBD1. From germline, CDR1 is SGHRS and CDR2 YFSETQ. The CDR3 has 17 amino acids. Losses at the gene ends were 3 bases for V and 7 bases for J; bases not matched to a gene: 14. The CDR3 sequence: CASSSTNSGGAVEKLFF. Here the CDR3 DNA reads TGCGCCAGCAGCTCGACCAATTCAGGGGGCGCGGTTGAAAAACTGTTTTTT.

The genes are TRBV5-1 and TRBJ2-3, with TRBD1 matching over 8 bases. The CDR3 spans 14 residues. CDR1 is SGHRS and CDR2 is YFSETQ in the germline V gene. After removal of 2 bases from V and 3 bases from J, the junction contained 2 bases not matched to a gene. The chain's CDR3 is CASSLQGETDTQYF. The DNA for the CDR3 is TGCGCCAGCAGCTTACAGGGGGAAACAGATACGCAGTATTTT.

This chain uses TRBV6-4 with TRBJ2-3; D uncertain. Germline CDR1 is MRHNA and CDR2 is SNTAGT. V lost 0 bases, J lost 2 bases, and 6 bases lay in between. The CDR3 contains 14 residues. The CDR3 here is CASSDSLVTDTQYF. The CDR3, as DNA: TGTGCCAGCAGTGACTCCCTCGTCACAGATACGCAGTATTTT.

V is TRBV5-1 and J is TRBJ2-1; TRBD1 matches 10 bases. CDR3 length: 14 residues. The junction had 3 bases not matched to a gene; V was cut back by 4 bases and J by 5 bases. Germline V lookup: CDR1 SGHRS, CDR2 YFSETQ. The CDR3 here is CASSTGQGHNEQFF. The CDR3, as DNA: TGCGCCAGCAGCACGGGACAGGGGCACAATGAGCAGTTCTTC.

The chain recombines TRBV19 with TRBJ1-5; D is undetermined. The length of the CDR3 is 14 residues. Trimming shortened V by 3 bases and J by 6 bases, and 12 bases separated the two germline ends. Germline V lookup: CDR1 LNHDA, CDR2 SQIVND (reference sequence). The CDR3 sequence: CASSMRERSQPQHF. CDR3 coding DNA: TGTGCCAGTAGTATGAGGGAGAGGAGTCAGCCCCAGCATTTT.

The chain uses TRBV28 and TRBJ1-5; D is unresolved. The CDR3 covers 15 residues. The V end was cut by 7 bases, the J end by 9 bases, with 22 bases between. Germline V gene lookup returns CDR1 MDHEN and CDR2 SYDVKM. CDR3 protein: CASTPAGGKRGPQHF. The CDR3 nucleotides read TGTGCCAGCACCCCCGCGGGCGGAAAACGCGGGCCCCAGCATTTT.

The chain carries TRBV12-3 or TRBV12-4 and TRBJ1-2; D is possibly TRBD1 (5 bases). V lost 3 bases to trimming and J lost 7 bases, with 6 bases between them. This CDR3 has 11 residues. CDR3 in DNA: TGTGCCAGCAGTTTGGGGCCTGGCTACACCTTC. Protein sequence: CASSLGPGYTF.

V and J are TRBV10-3 and TRBJ1-1; the D is unclear. In germline, CDR1 is ENHRY, CDR2 SYGVKD. The CDR3 is made up of 13 amino acids. V gave up 6 bases and J gave up 1 base, with 9 bases separating them. DNA for the CDR3: TGTGCCATCAGCCTCACCAGGAACACTGAAGCTTTCTTT. Its protein product is CAISLTRNTEAFF.

The table lists this clone with a count of one. The chain employs TRBV18 and TRBJ2-3; no definite D call. There are 13 residues in the CDR3. Trimming took off 0 bases at V and 5 bases at J, with 6 bases between the two ends. Germline V gene lookup returns CDR1 KGHSH and CDR2 LQKENI. Here the CDR3 DNA reads TGTGCCAGCTCACCACCGAGTGGAGATACGCAGTATTTT. Translation: CASSPPSGDTQYF.

This clone showed up just a few times. This rearrangement joins TRBV19 to TRBJ2-3; 13 bases line up with TRBD2. Trimming cost V 8 bases and J 2 bases; bases outside gene matches: 7. CDR1 is LNHDA, CDR2 SQIVND, per germline (reference sequence). The CDR3 is made up of 16 amino acids. CDR3 bases: TGTGCCAGTTCCAGCGGGACTAGCGGGAACACAGATACGCAGTATTTT. It yields the protein CASSSGTSGNTDTQYF.

This rearrangement joins TRBV5-4 to TRBJ1-3; D is unresolved. The ends were cut back, 4 bases at V and 8 bases at J, with 13 bases in the middle. CDR3 length equals 13 residues. Germline V gene data show CDR1 as SGHNT and CDR2 as YYREEE (reference sequence). CDR3 sequence: CASSNGLPHTIYF. CDR3 coding DNA: TGTGCCAGCAGCAACGGACTCCCCCACACCATATATTTT. Full variable domain (remainder filled in from reference TRBV5-4 and TRBJ1-3): ETGVTQSPTHLIKTRGQQVTLRCSSQSGHNTVSWYQQALGQGPQFIFQYYREEENGRGNFPPRFSGLQFPNYSSELNVNALELDDSALYLCASSNGLPHTIYFGEGSWLTVV.

The V and J genes are TRBV4-2 and TRBJ2-7; TRBD2 matches at 15 bases. V shed 4 bases and J 0 bases; nucleotides not matched to a gene: 7. CDR1 and CDR2 from the germline V gene are LGHNA and YNFKEQ. This CDR3 spans 18 amino acids. CDR3 region: CASSRGTSGGLSSYEQYF. CDR3 nucleotides: TGTGCCAGCAGCCGTGGGACTAGCGGGGGGTTGAGCTCCTACGAGCAGTACTTC.

The chain uses TRBV6-6 and TRBJ1-5; the D gene is possibly TRBD1 (6 bases). The length of the CDR3 is 14 residues. Germline assignment: CDR1 MNHNY and CDR2 SVGAGI (reference sequence). Trimming left V 6 bases short and J 2 bases short, with 11 bases between. CDR3 DNA: TGTGCCAGCAGACAGGGTTACGGCAATCAGCCCCAGCATTTT. Translation: CASRQGYGNQPQHF.

The chain joins TRBV5-6 to TRBJ2-7; 9 bases align to TRBD1. The CDR3 is 15 amino acids. Germline trimming cut 4 bases from V and 3 bases from J; bases unmatched to any gene: 8. The V gene's germline CDR1 is SGHDT and CDR2 YYEEEE. CDR3 sequence (DNA): TGTGCCAGCAGCCGTGGGAGGGACAGGGTCTACGAGCAGTACTTC. This translates into CASSRGRDRVYEQYF. The whole variable domain, filled in from reference TRBV5-6 and TRBJ2-7, reads DAGVTQSPTHLIKTRGQQVTLRCSPKSGHDTVSWYQQALGQGPQFIFQYYEEEERQRGNFPDRFSGHQFPNYSSELNVNALLLGDSALYLCASSRGRDRVYEQYFGPGTRLTVT.

The J gene is TRBJ2-3, the V gene TRBV2; 7 bases are a match to TRBD2. The CDR3 extends over 14 amino acids. V was clipped by 7 bases and J by 1 base; unmatched bases: 5. CDR1 is SNHLY, CDR2 FYNNEI, per germline. The CDR3 here is CASMTGGGTDTQYF. Written as DNA, the CDR3 is TGTGCCAGCATGACGGGGGGAGGCACAGATACGCAGTATTTT.

In this sample, this clone turned up once. The chain combines TRBV4-1 with TRBJ1-5; no definite D call. The germline CDR1 and CDR2 sequences are MGHRA and YSYEKL. The length of the CDR3 is 15 residues. Trimming stripped 0 bases from V and 4 bases from J, with 10 bases between. The CDR3 sequence is CASSQDRGRNQPQHF. The CDR3 DNA follows: TGCGCCAGCAGCCAAGATCGAGGGAGAAATCAGCCCCAGCATTTT.

The chain employs TRBV18 and TRBJ1-6, with D unclear. The germline V gene encodes CDR1 KGHSH and CDR2 LQKENI. The germline V and J ends were trimmed by 0 bases and 9 bases, with 12 bases remaining between them. The length of the CDR3 is 15 residues. CDR3 coding DNA: TGTGCCAGCTCACCACCGGAGTTTGGTGGTTCACCCCTCCACTTT. Translated, it gives CASSPPEFGGSPLHF.

The CDR3 here is CASSPDTSGNTIYF. CDR3 coding DNA: TGCGCCAGCAGCCCGGACACCTCTGGAAACACCATATATTTT. The rearrangement joins TRBV5-1 to TRBJ1-3; a weak D match, TRBD1 (5 bases). The CDR3 is 14 residues long. V lost 4 bases to trimming and J lost 0 bases, with 8 bases between them. CDR1 is SGHRS, CDR2 YFSETQ, per germline.

The chain links TRBV2 to TRBJ1-2; D perhaps matches TRBD1 (6 bases). V was pared by 6 bases and J by 8 bases, with 13 bases between. The CDR3 has 12 residues. Germline V gene sequence: CDR1 SNHLY, CDR2 FYNNEI. The CDR3 nucleotides are TGTGCCAGCAGCCGGGACACCGGGGGCTACACCTTC. It yields the protein CASSRDTGGYTF.

The chain couples TRBV6-2 or TRBV6-3 to TRBJ2-7, with D possibly matching TRBD1 (6 bases). The V gene's germline CDR1 is MNHEY and CDR2 SVGEGT. Trimming stripped 0 bases from V and 3 bases from J, with 15 bases between. CDR3 length: 16 residues. CDR3 sequence: CASSYSIWTDDYEQYF. The CDR3 nucleotides are TGTGCCAGCAGTTACTCGATCTGGACAGACGACTACGAGCAGTACTTC.